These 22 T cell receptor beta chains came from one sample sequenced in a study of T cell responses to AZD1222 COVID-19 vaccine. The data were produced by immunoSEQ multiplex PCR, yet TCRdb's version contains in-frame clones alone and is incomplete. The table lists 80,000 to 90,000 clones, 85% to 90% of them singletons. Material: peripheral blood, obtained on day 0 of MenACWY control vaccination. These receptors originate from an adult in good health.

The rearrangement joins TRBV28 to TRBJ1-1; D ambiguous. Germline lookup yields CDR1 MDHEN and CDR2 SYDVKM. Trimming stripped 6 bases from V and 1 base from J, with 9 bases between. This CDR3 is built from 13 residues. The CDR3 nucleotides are TGTGCCAGCAGCTACGGAAAGAACACTGAAGCTTTCTTT. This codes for CASSYGKNTEAFF.

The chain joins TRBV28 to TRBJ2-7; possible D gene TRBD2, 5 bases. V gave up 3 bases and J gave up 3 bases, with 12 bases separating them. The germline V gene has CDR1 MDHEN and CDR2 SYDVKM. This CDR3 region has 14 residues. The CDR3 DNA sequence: TGTGCCAGCAGTTTCCGCGGCGGAGGCTACGAGCAGTACTTC. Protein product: CASSFRGGGYEQYF.

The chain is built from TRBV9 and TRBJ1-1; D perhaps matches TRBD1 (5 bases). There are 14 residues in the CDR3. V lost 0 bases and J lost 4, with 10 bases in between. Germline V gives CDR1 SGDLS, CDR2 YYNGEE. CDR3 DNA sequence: TGTGCCAGCAGCGTAGATCAGGGATCCACTGAAGCTTTCTTT. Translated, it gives CASSVDQGSTEAFF.

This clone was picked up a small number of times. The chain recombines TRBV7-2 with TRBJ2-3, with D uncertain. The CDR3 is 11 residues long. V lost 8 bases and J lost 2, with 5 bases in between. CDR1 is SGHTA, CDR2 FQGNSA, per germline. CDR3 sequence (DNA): TGTGCCAGCGGGTACACAGATACGCAGTATTTT. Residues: CASGYTDTQYF.

The CDR3 DNA reads TGTGCCAGCAGCTCTAAAGGCGGTTCCTACGAGCAGTACTTC. Its protein is CASSSKGGSYEQYF. The rearrangement joins TRBV7-2 to TRBJ2-7; no clear D gene. CDR3 length equals 14 residues. The V end was cut by 4 bases, the J end by 1 base, with 11 bases between. The germline V gene encodes CDR1 SGHTA and CDR2 FQGNSA. The full variable domain, with the rest looked up from reference TRBV7-2 and TRBJ2-7, is GAGVSQSPSNKVTEKGKDVELRCDPISGHTALYWYRQSLGQGLEFLIYFQGNSAPDKSGLPSDRFSAERTGGSVSTLTIQRTQQEDSAVYLCASSSKGGSYEQYFGPGTRLTVT.

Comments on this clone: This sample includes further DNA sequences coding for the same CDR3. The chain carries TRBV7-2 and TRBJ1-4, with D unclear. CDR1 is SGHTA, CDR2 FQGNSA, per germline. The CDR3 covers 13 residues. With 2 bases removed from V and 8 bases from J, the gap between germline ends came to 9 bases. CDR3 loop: CASSLNQGEKLFF. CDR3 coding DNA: TGTGCCAGCAGCTTAAACCAAGGGGAAAAACTGTTTTTT.

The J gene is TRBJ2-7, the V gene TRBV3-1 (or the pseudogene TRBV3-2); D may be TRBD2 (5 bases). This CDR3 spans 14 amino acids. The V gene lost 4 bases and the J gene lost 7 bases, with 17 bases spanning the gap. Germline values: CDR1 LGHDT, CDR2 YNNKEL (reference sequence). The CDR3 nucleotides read TGTGCCAGCAGCCCCGGACCGAGCGGTGGGGAGCAGTACTTC. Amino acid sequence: CASSPGPSGGEQYF.

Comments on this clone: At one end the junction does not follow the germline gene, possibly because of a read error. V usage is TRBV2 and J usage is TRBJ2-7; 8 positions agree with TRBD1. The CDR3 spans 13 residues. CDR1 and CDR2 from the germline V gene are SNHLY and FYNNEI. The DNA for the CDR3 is TGTGCCAGCCGATACCGGACAGGGAGTATTTGGGACTTC. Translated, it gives CASRYRTGSIWDF.

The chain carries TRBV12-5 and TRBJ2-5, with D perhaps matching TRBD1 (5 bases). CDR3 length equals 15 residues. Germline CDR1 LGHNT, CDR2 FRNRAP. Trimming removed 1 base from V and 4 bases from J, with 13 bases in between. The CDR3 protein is CASGLDDSQGETQYF. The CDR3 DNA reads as TGTGCTAGTGGTTTGGACGACAGCCAGGGAGAGACCCAGTACTTC.

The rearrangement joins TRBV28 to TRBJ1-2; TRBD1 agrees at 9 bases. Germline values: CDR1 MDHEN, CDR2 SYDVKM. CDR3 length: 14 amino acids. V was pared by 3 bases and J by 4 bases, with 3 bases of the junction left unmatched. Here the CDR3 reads CASSLTGGGYGYTF. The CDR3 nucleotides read TGTGCCAGCAGTTTGACAGGGGGGGGCTATGGCTACACCTTC.

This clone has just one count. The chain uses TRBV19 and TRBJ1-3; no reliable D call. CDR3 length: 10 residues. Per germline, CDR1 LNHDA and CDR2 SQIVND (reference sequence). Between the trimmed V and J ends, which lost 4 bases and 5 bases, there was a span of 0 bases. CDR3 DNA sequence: TGTGCCAGTAGTAGAAACACCATATATTTT. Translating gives CASSRNTIYF. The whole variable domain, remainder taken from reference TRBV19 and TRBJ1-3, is DGGITQSPKYLFRKEGQNVTLSCEQNLNHDAMYWYRQDPGQGLRLIYYSQIVNDFQKGDIAEGYSVSREKKESFPLTVTSAQKNPTAFYLCASSRNTIYFGEGSWLTVV.

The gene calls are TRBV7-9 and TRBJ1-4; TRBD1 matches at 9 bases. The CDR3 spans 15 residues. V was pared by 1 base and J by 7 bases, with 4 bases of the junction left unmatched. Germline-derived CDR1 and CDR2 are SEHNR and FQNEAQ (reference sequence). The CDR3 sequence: CASSLVPGQGEKLFF. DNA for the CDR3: TGTGCCAGCAGCTTAGTTCCGGGACAGGGTGAAAAACTGTTTTTT.

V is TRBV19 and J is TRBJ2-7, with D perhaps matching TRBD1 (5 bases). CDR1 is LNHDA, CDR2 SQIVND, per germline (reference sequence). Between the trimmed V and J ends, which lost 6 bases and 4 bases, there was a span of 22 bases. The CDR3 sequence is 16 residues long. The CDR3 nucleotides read TGTGCCAGTAGCCCTCCGGAGAAAGTCCCAGGGTACGAGCAGTACTTC. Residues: CASSPPEKVPGYEQYF.

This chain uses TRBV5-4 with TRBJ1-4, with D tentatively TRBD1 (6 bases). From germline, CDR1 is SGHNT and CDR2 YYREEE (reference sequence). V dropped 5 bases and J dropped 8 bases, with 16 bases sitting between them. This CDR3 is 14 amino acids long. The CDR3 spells CASRPGVGGEKLFF. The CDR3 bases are TGTGCCAGCAGACCAGGGGTCGGCGGCGAAAAACTGTTTTTT.

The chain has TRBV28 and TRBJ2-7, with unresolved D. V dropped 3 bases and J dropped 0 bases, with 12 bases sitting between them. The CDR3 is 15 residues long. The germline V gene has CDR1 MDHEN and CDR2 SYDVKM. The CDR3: CASSFPGDRSYEQYF. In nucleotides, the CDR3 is TGTGCCAGCAGTTTCCCCGGAGACCGCTCCTACGAGCAGTACTTC.

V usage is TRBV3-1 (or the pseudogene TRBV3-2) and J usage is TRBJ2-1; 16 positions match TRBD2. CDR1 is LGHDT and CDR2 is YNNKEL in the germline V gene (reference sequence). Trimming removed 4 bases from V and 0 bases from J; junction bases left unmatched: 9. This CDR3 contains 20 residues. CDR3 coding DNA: TGTGCCAGCAGCCCACCACCGGGACTAGCGGGAGGGAGCTCCTACAATGAGCAGTTCTTC. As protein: CASSPPPGLAGGSSYNEQFF.

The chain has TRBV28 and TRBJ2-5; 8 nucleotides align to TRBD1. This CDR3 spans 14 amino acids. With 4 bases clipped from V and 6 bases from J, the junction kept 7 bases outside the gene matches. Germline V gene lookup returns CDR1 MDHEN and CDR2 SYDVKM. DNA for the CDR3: TGTGCCAGCAGTTCCCGACAGGGGATGCAGACCCAGTACTTC. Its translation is CASSSRQGMQTQYF.

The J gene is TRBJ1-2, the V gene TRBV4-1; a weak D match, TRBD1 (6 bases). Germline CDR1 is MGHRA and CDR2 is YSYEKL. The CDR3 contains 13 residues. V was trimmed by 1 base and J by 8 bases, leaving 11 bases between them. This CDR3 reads CASSQGSGDGYTF. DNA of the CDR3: TGCGCCAGCAGCCAAGGGTCAGGGGACGGCTACACCTTC.

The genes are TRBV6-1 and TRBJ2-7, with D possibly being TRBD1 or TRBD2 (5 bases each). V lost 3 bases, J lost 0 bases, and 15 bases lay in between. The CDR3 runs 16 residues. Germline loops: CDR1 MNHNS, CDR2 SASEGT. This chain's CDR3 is CASSEAGADSSYEQYF. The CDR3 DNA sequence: TGTGCCAGCAGTGAGGCCGGGGCCGATAGCTCCTACGAGCAGTACTTC.

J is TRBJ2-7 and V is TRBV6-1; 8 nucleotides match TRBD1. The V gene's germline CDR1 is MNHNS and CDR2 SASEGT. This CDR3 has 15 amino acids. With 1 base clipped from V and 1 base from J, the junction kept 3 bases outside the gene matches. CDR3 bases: TGTGCCAGCAGTGAAGGGACAGGGAGGTCCTACGAGCAGTACTTC. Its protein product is CASSEGTGRSYEQYF.

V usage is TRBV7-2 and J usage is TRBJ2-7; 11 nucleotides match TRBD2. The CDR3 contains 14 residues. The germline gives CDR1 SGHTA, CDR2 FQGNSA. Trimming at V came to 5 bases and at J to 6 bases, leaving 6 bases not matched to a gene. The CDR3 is CASSPLAGVLEQYF. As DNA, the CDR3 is TGTGCCAGCAGCCCACTAGCGGGAGTCCTCGAGCAGTACTTC.

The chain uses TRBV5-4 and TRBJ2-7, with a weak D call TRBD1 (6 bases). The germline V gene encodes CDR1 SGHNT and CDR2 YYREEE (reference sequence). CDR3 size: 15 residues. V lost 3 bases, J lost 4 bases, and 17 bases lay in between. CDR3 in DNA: TGTGCCAGCAGCTGGGGGCAGGAGACCGGTTACGAGCAGTACTTC. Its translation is CASSWGQETGYEQYF.